Sequencing of this T cell receptor (beta chain) was carried out in a study of metastatic and nonmetastatic thyroid tumors. Study in general: Repertoire comparisons spanned blood and tumor or nodule tissue from malignant and benign thyroid patients. Study conclusions and caveats: Benign nodules were reported to have significantly lower TCR beta diversity than malignant thyroid tumors, in blood and tumor.

No treatment of any kind had been given to any patient before thyroid surgery. As to this clone: The antigen remains unidentified.

In the original processing: Variation in CDR3 across clinicopathological groups served as the basis for constructing a distant-metastasis classifier in papillary thyroid cancer. MiXCR re-clonotyped the PCR reads for TCRdb. The V and J calls were determined by TCRdb, not by the authors. The sample lists approximately 18,000 clones, 26% occurring once. Losses at the gene ends were 5 bases for V and 1 base for J; bases not matched to a gene: 18. Germline lookup yields CDR1 SGHAT and CDR2 FQDESV (reference sequence). The CDR3 sequence is 19 residues long. The gene calls are TRBV11-1 and TRBJ2-7, with 9 bases matching TRBD1. This receptor was obtained from a female donor with papillary thyroid cancer or a benign thyroid nodule (not recorded which). Some clones in this sample may be carry-over from other donors' samples. Input material: tumor tissue. CDR3 in amino acids: CASSTAGTGNKGRSYEQYF. The CDR3 DNA follows: TGTGCCAGCAGCACAGCCGGGACAGGGAATAAAGGGAGATCCTACGAGCAGTACTTC.